The 27 T cell receptor beta chains below were found in one sample sequenced in a study of cytomegalovirus exposure and HLA in healthy donors. PCR amplification relied on 60 Vbeta primers (plus 13 Jbeta primers). TCRdb keeps only in-frame clones here, not all; method: immunoSEQ multiplex PCR. The data show about 160,000 clones, around 76% seen once. The sequencing input was PBMCs. The receptors were gathered from a man aged 55 to 70 in good health and CMV-seronegative.

The rearrangement joins TRBV21-1 to TRBJ1-2; TRBD1 was called by the table and not checked on the DNA. TRBV21-1 is a known pseudogene. The CDR3 sequence is 14 residues long. The CDR3 DNA reads TGTGCCAGCAGCAAGACAGGAGGTTGGTATGGCTACACCTTC. Its protein is CASSKTGGWYGYTF.

This clone was counted a few times. J is TRBJ2-3 and V is TRBV6-6; 14 bases are a match to TRBD2. The CDR3 is 16 residues long. V trimming: 5 bases; J trimming: 4 bases; junction bases outside the gene matches: 5. Germline V CDR1 and CDR2: MNHNY, SVGAGI (reference sequence). CDR3 sequence reads: CASSLEGLAGADTQYF. CDR3 DNA sequence: TGTGCCAGCAGTCTCGAGGGACTAGCGGGAGCAGATACGCAGTATTTT.

This chain connects TRBV5-1 to TRBJ2-7, with 12 bases lining up with TRBD1. The CDR3 contains 14 residues. Germline V gene data show CDR1 as SGHRS and CDR2 as YFSETQ. V was clipped by 3 bases and J by 6 bases; unmatched bases: 4. The CDR3 reads CASSSGTGGFEQYF. In DNA form, the CDR3 reads TGCGCCAGCAGCTCCGGGACAGGGGGCTTCGAGCAGTACTTC.

This rearrangement joins TRBV7-6 to TRBJ2-1; 8 bases map to TRBD2. J lost 4 bases, V lost 4 bases, and 6 bases had no gene match. This CDR3 contains 15 residues. Germline lookup yields CDR1 SGHVS and CDR2 FNYEAQ. The CDR3 loop is CASSSRLALYNEQFF. The CDR3 DNA sequence: TGTGCCAGCAGCTCGAGACTAGCGCTGTACAATGAGCAGTTCTTC.

In its sample, this clone was seen a few times. V is TRBV18 and J is TRBJ1-3; D is undetermined. Between the trimmed V and J ends, which lost 5 bases and 0 bases, there was a span of 14 bases. Germline V gives CDR1 KGHSH, CDR2 LQKENI. The CDR3 contains 16 residues. CDR3 region: CASSSSRVSSGNTIYF. The CDR3, as DNA: TGTGCCAGCTCATCGTCCCGGGTCTCCTCTGGAAACACCATATATTTT.

In its sample, this clone was seen a few times. The chain uses TRBV5-1 and TRBJ2-2, with D possibly matching TRBD1 (5 bases). The CDR3 has 16 residues. Trimming left V 0 bases short and J 1 base short, with 10 bases between. The germline V gene has CDR1 SGHRS and CDR2 YFSETQ. The CDR3 DNA sequence: TGCGCCAGCAGCTTGGAGGGCCAGGGGAACACCGGGGAGCTGTTTTTT. Its protein is CASSLEGQGNTGELFF.

V usage is TRBV7-2 and J usage is TRBJ2-1, with no clear D. Trimming removed 5 bases at V and 10 bases at J, with 12 bases between. Per germline, CDR1 SGHTA and CDR2 FQGNSA. This CDR3 region has 12 residues. CDR3: CASSQQVIEQFF. CDR3 DNA sequence: TGTGCCAGCAGCCAACAAGTAATAGAGCAGTTCTTC.

The rearrangement joins TRBV19 to TRBJ1-2; possibly TRBD1 for D (5 bases). This CDR3 contains 14 residues. Trimming took 6 bases from V and 4 from J, leaving 15 bases between them. Germline CDR1 reads LNHDA; CDR2 reads SQIVND (reference sequence). In DNA form, the CDR3 reads TGTGCCAGTAGGACATCCCAGGGTTCCTATGGCTACACCTTC. The encoded protein is CASRTSQGSYGYTF.

The J gene is TRBJ1-2, the V gene TRBV11-2; the D is unclear. Germline V gives CDR1 SGHAT, CDR2 FQNNGV. V lost 1 base to trimming and J lost 7 bases, with 10 bases between them. The CDR3 consists of 13 residues. The DNA for the CDR3 is TGTGCCAGCAGCTTAGCCCCCCAGGTTGGCTACACCTTC. Translating gives CASSLAPQVGYTF.

This chain uses TRBV7-2 with TRBJ2-5, with 8 nucleotides matching TRBD2. The CDR3 extends over 15 amino acids. Germline assignment: CDR1 SGHTA and CDR2 FQGNSA. J lost 2 bases, V lost 5 bases, and 7 bases had no gene match. This CDR3 is CASSMGLVRQETQYF. DNA of the CDR3: TGTGCCAGCAGCATGGGACTAGTTAGGCAAGAGACCCAGTACTTC.

This chain uses TRBV6-1 with TRBJ1-5; 7 positions agree with TRBD1. The V segment lost 3 bases and the J segment 4 bases; nucleotides outside the gene matches: 3. The CDR3 loop spans 14 amino acids. Germline CDR1 is MNHNS and CDR2 is SASEGT. CDR3 nucleotide sequence: TGTGCCAGCAGTGAGTGGGGACAGAATCAGCCCCAGCATTTT. Translation gives CASSEWGQNQPQHF.

For the CDR3, the DNA is TGTGCCAGCAGCTTGGGGTCACTAGCGGGGGGGTACAATGAGCAGTTCTTC. Translating gives CASSLGSLAGGYNEQFF. The V gene is TRBV7-2, the J gene TRBJ2-1; TRBD2 agrees at 13 bases. After removal of 3 bases from V and 4 bases from J, the junction contained 6 bases not matched to a gene. The CDR3 is made up of 17 amino acids. Germline CDR1 SGHTA, CDR2 FQGNSA.

The chain employs TRBV18 and TRBJ1-1, with TRBD1 as a possible D gene (6 bases). CDR1 and CDR2 (germline): KGHSH, LQKENI. The CDR3 sequence is 15 residues long. Trimming shortened V by 6 bases and J by 0 bases, and 14 bases separated the two germline ends. The chain's CDR3 is CASSKDRDMNTEAFF. As DNA, the CDR3 is TGTGCCAGCTCTAAGGACAGAGATATGAACACTGAAGCTTTCTTT.

This chain connects TRBV4-2 to TRBJ1-2; 9 nucleotides align to TRBD1. The ends lost 2 bases at V and 4 bases at J; junction bases unmatched: 2. CDR3 length: 14 amino acids. Germline V gene lookup returns CDR1 LGHNA and CDR2 YNFKEQ. The CDR3 sequence: CASSQPGQGYGYTF. The CDR3 coding sequence is TGTGCCAGCAGCCAACCGGGACAGGGCTATGGCTACACCTTC.

This clone was seen only once. The chain links TRBV6-5 to TRBJ2-7; 7 bases line up with TRBD1. Per germline, CDR1 MNHEY and CDR2 SVGAGI. The CDR3 runs 15 residues. J gave up 5 bases and V 5 bases, and 12 bases lay outside the gene matches. The CDR3 DNA is TGTGCCAGCAGTCGGCCTTCGACAGGGCAACACGAGCAGTACTTC. Protein product: CASSRPSTGQHEQYF.

The chain carries TRBV9 and TRBJ1-3, with TRBD1 matching 12 bases. V shed 6 bases, J shed 4 bases, and the junction held 5 bases outside the gene matches. The CDR3 spans 15 residues. Germline CDR1 reads SGDLS; CDR2 reads YYNGEE. The CDR3 DNA reads as TGTGCCAGCAAGCCCGGGACAGGGGGCGGAAACACCATATATTTT. It codes for CASKPGTGGGNTIYF.

The rearrangement uses TRBV9 and TRBJ2-7; unclear D gene. The V end lost 0 bases, the J end lost 5 bases, and 12 bases lay between the germline ends. Looked up from germline, CDR1 is SGDLS and CDR2 is YYNGEE. The CDR3 is 14 amino acids. The CDR3 region has the DNA TGTGCCAGCAGCGTAGTGGCAGGCGACCACGAGCAGTACTTC. It encodes CASSVVAGDHEQYF.

The chain links TRBV30 to TRBJ1-3; weak D call: TRBD1 (5 bases). The CDR3 totals 15 residues. Germline V gene sequence: CDR1 GTSNPN, CDR2 SVGIG (reference sequence). Trimming took off 1 base at V and 0 bases at J, with 10 bases between the two ends. As DNA, the CDR3 is TGTGCCTGGAGTGGGGACTCTGACTCTGGAAACACCATATATTTT. It specifies CAWSGDSDSGNTIYF. Full variable domain (missing parts from reference TRBV30 and TRBJ1-3): SQTIHQWPATLVQPVGSPLSLECTVEGTSNPNLYWYRQAAGRGLQLLFYSVGIGQISSEVPQNLSASRPQDRQFILSSKKLLLSDSGFYLCAWSGDSDSGNTIYFGEGSWLTVV.

The rearrangement uses TRBV18 and TRBJ1-5; D perhaps matches TRBD1 (6 bases). In germline, CDR1 is KGHSH, CDR2 LQKENI. This CDR3 is built from 14 residues. V lost 3 bases and J lost 4, with 10 bases in between. Written as DNA, the CDR3 is TGTGCCAGCTCACCGGACAGACAAAATCAGCCCCAGCATTTT. This codes for CASSPDRQNQPQHF.

V is TRBV29-1 and J is TRBJ1-1, with D maybe TRBD1 (5 bases). The CDR3 loop spans 11 amino acids. Germline V gene sequence: CDR1 SQVTM, CDR2 ANQGSEA. Trimming removed 4 bases from V and 6 bases from J, with 9 bases in between. The CDR3 bases are TGCAGCGTTGGCCGGGGGGCTGAAGCTTTCTTT. It encodes CSVGRGAEAFF.

V is TRBV4-3 and J is TRBJ2-5; 13 bases are a match to TRBD2. V lost 0 bases, J lost 5 bases, and 3 bases stayed unmatched. Germline V lookup: CDR1 LGHNA, CDR2 YSLEER. CDR3 size: 16 residues. The CDR3 DNA follows: TGCGCCAGCAGCCAAGAGGGACTAGCGGGAAATGAGACCCAGTACTTC. Protein: CASSQEGLAGNETQYF.

The chain employs TRBV2 and TRBJ1-2; TRBD1 matches 9 bases. The J segment lost 7 bases and the V segment lost 1 base, leaving 1 base of the junction unmatched. This CDR3 has 13 residues. In germline, CDR1 is SNHLY, CDR2 FYNNEI. The CDR3 spells CASSEGDRVGYTF. In DNA, the CDR3 is TGTGCCAGCAGTGAAGGGGACAGGGTTGGCTACACCTTC.

The V call is TRBV9, the J call TRBJ1-2; maybe TRBD1 (5 bases). V shed 1 base and J shed 0 bases, with 13 bases lying between them. The CDR3 length is 16 residues. Germline CDR1 SGDLS, CDR2 YYNGEE. The CDR3 DNA reads TGTGCCAGCAGCGTATCAGGGCAGACCTCTAACTATGGCTACACCTTC. Translating it yields CASSVSGQTSNYGYTF.

The J gene is TRBJ2-5, the V gene TRBV5-1; a weak D match, TRBD1 (7 bases). V was pared by 4 bases and J by 5 bases, with 12 bases between. The CDR3 extends over 13 amino acids. Germline V gene data show CDR1 as SGHRS and CDR2 as YFSETQ. The CDR3 region is CASSGDSGETQYF. CDR3 DNA sequence: TGCGCCAGCAGCGGGGACAGCGGGGAGACCCAGTACTTC. The entire variable domain, with the rest obtained from reference TRBV5-1 and TRBJ2-5, is as follows: KAGVTQTPRYLIKTRGQQVTLSCSPISGHRSVSWYQQTPGQGLQFLFEYFSETQRNKGNFPGRFSGRQFSNSRSEMNVSTLELGDSALYLCASSGDSGETQYFGPGTRLLVL.

This clone was detected once. The V and J genes are TRBV7-2 and TRBJ1-5; D may be TRBD1 (5 bases). The V gene lost 6 bases and the J gene lost 7 bases, with 13 bases spanning the gap. CDR3 length: 13 amino acids. CDR1 is SGHTA, CDR2 FQGNSA, per germline. This CDR3 reads CASSIDRRQPQHF. CDR3 sequence (DNA): TGTGCCAGCAGTATTGACAGAAGGCAGCCCCAGCATTTT.

The chain links TRBV6-1 to TRBJ2-7; 7 positions agree with TRBD2. V shed 10 bases, J shed 0 bases, and the junction held 12 bases outside the gene matches. The germline V gene encodes CDR1 MNHNS and CDR2 SASEGT. The CDR3 contains 15 residues. CDR3 sequence reads: CATTVGGTNSYEQYF. The CDR3 DNA reads TGTGCCACCACCGTCGGGGGGACTAACTCCTACGAGCAGTACTTC.

The chain couples TRBV7-6 to TRBJ2-7, with a tentative D call TRBD1 (5 bases). V lost 0 bases and J 6 bases, leaving 6 bases between the germline ends. The CDR3 is made up of 12 amino acids. The germline V gene encodes CDR1 SGHVS and CDR2 FNYEAQ. Written as DNA, the CDR3 is TGTGCCAGCAGCTTAGCGGGGCGCGAGCAGTACTTC. Translated: CASSLAGREQYF.